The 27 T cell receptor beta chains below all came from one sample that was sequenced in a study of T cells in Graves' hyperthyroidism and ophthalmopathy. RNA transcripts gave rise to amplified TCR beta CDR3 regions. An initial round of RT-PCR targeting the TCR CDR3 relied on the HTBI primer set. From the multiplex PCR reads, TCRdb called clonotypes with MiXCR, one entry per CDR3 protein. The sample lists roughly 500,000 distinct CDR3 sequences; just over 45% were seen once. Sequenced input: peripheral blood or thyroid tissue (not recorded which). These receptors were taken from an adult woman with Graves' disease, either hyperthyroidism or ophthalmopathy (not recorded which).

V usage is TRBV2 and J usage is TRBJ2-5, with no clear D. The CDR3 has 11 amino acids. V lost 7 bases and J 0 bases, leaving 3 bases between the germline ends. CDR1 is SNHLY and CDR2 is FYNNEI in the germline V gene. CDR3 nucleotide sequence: TGTGCCAGCAACTACCAAGAGACCCAGTACTTC. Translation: CASNYQETQYF.

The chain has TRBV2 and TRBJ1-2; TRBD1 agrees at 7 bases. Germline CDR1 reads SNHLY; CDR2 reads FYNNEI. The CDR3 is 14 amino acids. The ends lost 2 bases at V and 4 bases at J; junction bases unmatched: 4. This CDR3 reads CASSEKGATYGYTF. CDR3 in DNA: TGTGCCAGCAGTGAAAAGGGGGCTACCTATGGCTACACCTTC.

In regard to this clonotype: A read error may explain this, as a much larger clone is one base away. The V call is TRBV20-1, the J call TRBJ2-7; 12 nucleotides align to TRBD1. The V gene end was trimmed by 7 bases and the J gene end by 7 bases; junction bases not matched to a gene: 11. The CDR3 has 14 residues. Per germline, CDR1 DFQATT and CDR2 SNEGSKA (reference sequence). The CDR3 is CSVLMGQGAMEQYF. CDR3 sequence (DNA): TGCAGTGTTCTTATGGGACAGGGGGCTATGGAGCAGTACTTC.

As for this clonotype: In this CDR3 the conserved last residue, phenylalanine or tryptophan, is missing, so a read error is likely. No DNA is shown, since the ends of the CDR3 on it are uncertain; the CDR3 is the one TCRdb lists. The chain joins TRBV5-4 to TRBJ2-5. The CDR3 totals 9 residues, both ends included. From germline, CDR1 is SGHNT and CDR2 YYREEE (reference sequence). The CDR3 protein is CASSPAHTG.

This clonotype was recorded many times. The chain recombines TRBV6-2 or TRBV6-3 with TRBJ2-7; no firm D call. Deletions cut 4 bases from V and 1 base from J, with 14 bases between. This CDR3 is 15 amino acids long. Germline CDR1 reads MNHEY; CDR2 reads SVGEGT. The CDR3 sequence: CASSSPIELSYEQYF. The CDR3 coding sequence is TGTGCCAGCAGTTCCCCTATCGAGCTATCCTACGAGCAGTACTTC.

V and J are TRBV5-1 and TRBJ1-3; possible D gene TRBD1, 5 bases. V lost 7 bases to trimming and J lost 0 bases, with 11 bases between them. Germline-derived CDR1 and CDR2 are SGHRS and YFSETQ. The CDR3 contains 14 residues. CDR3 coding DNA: TGCGCCAGCTACCCCGGGGGCTCTGGAAACACCATATATTTT. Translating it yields CASYPGGSGNTIYF.

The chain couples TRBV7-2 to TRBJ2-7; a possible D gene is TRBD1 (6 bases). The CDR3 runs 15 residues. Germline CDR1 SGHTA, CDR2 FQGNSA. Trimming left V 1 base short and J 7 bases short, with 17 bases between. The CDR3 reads CASSLEGRGSGEQYF. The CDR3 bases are TGTGCCAGCAGCTTAGAGGGCAGGGGATCGGGGGAGCAGTACTTC.

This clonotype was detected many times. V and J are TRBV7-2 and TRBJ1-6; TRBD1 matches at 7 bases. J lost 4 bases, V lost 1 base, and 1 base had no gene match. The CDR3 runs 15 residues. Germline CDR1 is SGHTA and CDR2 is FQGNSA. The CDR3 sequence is CASSLGTGYNSPLHF. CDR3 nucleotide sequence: TGTGCCAGCAGCTTAGGGACAGGTTATAATTCACCCCTCCACTTT. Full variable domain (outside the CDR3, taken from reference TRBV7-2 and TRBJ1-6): GAGVSQSPSNKVTEKGKDVELRCDPISGHTALYWYRQSLGQGLEFLIYFQGNSAPDKSGLPSDRFSAERTGGSVSTLTIQRTQQEDSAVYLCASSLGTGYNSPLHFGNGTRLTVT.

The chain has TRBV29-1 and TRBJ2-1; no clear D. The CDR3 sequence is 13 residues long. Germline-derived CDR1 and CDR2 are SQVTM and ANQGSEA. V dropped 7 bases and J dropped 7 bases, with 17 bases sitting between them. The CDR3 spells CSASQAVGNEQFF. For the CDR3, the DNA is TGCAGCGCATCGCAGGCAGTTGGGAATGAGCAGTTCTTC.

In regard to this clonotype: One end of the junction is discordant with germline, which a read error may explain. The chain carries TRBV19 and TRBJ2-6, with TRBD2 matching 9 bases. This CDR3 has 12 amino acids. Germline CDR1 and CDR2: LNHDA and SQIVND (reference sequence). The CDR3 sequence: CASSLSGTSRTF. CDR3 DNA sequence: TGTGCCAGTAGTCTCTCCGGGACTAGCCGAACCTTC.

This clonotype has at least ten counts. In DNA form, the CDR3 reads TGTGCCAGCAGCCACGACAGGGGCAGGAACACCGGGGAGCTGTTTTTT. This gives the protein CASSHDRGRNTGELFF. The chain combines TRBV5-4 with TRBJ2-2; 8 nucleotides match TRBD1. V shed 4 bases and J 1 base; nucleotides not matched to a gene: 6. This CDR3 has 16 residues. Germline lookup yields CDR1 SGHNT and CDR2 YYREEE (reference sequence).

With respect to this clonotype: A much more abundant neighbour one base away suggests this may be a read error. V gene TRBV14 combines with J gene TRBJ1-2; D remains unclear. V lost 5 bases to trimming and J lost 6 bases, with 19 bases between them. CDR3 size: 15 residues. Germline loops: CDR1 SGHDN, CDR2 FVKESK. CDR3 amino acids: CASSNEPNSDHGYTF. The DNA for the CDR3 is TGTGCCAGCAGCAACGAGCCAAACTCGGACCATGGCTACACCTTC.

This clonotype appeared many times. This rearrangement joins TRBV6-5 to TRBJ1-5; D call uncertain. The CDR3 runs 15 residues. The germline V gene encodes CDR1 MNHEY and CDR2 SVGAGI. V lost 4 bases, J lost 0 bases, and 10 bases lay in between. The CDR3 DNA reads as TGTGCCAGCAGTTTAGATTTGAATAGCAATCAGCCCCAGCATTTT. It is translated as CASSLDLNSNQPQHF.

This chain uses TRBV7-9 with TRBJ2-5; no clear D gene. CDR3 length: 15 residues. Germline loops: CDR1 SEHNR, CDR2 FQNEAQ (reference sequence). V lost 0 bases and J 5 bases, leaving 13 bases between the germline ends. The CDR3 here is CASSLASANSETQYF. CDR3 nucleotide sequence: TGTGCCAGCAGCTTAGCGTCTGCTAACTCGGAGACCCAGTACTTC.

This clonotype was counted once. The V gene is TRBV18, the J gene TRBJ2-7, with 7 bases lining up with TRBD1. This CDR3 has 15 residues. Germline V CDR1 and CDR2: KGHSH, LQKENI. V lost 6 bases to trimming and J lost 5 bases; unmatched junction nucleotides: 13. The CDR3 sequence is CASSPFRDRAHEQYF. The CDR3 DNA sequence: TGTGCCAGCTCGCCATTCCGGGACAGAGCTCACGAGCAGTACTTC.

In DNA, the CDR3 is TGTGCCAGCAGCGACCACCGCGGGGAGCTGTTTTTT. This gives the protein CASSDHRGELFF. The V and J genes are TRBV7-9 and TRBJ2-2; no clear D gene. Per the germline V gene, CDR1 is SEHNR and CDR2 is FQNEAQ (reference sequence). Trimming stripped 5 bases from V and 7 bases from J, with 8 bases between. CDR3 length: 12 residues.

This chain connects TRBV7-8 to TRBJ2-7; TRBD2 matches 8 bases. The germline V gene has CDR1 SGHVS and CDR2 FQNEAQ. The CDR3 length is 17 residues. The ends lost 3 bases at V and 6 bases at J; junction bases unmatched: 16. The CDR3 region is CASSFTPPREGPSEQYF. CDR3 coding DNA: TGTGCCAGCAGCTTTACGCCCCCCCGGGAGGGCCCCTCCGAGCAGTACTTC.

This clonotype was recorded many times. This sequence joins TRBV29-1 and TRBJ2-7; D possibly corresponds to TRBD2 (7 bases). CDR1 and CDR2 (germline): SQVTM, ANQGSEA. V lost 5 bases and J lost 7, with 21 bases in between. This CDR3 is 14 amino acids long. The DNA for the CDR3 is TGCAGCGTTCCTAATGGCTTGGGGGGGCGGGAGCAGTACTTC. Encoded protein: CSVPNGLGGREQYF.

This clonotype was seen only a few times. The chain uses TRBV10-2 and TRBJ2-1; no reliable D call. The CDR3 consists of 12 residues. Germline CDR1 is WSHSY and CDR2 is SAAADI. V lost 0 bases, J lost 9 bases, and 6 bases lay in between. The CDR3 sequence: CASSESTAEQFF. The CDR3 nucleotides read TGCGCCAGCAGTGAGTCGACGGCTGAGCAGTTCTTC.

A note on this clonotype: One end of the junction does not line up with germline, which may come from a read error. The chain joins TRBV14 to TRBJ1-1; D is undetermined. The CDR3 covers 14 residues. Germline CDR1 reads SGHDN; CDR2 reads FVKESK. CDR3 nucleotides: TGTGCCAGCACCCAAGGAGGCGGGAACACTGAAGCTTTCTTT. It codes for CASTQGGGNTEAFF. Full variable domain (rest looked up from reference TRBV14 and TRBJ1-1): EAGVTQFPSHSVIEKGQTVTLRCDPISGHDNLYWYRRVMGKEIKFLLHFVKESKQDESGMPNNRFLAERTGGTYSTLKVQPAELEDSGVYFCASTQGGGNTEAFFGQGTRLTVV.

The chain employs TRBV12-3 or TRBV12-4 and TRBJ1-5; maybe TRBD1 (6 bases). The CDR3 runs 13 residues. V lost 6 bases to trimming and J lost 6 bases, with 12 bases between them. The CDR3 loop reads CASRPQGFQPQHF. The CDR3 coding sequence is TGTGCCAGCAGACCTCAGGGGTTTCAGCCCCAGCATTTT.

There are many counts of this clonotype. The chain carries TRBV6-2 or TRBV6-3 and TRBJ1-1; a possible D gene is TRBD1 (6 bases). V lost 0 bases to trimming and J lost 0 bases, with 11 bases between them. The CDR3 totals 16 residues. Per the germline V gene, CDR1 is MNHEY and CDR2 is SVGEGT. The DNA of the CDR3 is TGTGCCAGCAGTTACTCTGTGGACAGCATGAACACTGAAGCTTTCTTT. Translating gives CASSYSVDSMNTEAFF.

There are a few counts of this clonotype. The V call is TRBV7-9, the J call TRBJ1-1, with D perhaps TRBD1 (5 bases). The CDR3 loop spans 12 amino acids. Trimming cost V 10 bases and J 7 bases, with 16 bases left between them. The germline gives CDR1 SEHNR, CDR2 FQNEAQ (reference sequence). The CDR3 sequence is CAIAEDTYEAFF. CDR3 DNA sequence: TGTGCCATCGCCGAGGACACCTATGAAGCTTTCTTT.

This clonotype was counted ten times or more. The CDR3 protein is CASSLRGNQAGELFF. The CDR3 DNA is TGCGCCAGCAGCTTGCGGGGTAATCAGGCCGGGGAGCTGTTTTTT. The V call is TRBV5-1, the J call TRBJ2-2, with D tentatively TRBD2 (5 bases). With 1 base removed from V and 6 bases from J, the gap between germline ends came to 13 bases. The CDR3 consists of 15 residues. Germline V gene sequence: CDR1 SGHRS, CDR2 YFSETQ.

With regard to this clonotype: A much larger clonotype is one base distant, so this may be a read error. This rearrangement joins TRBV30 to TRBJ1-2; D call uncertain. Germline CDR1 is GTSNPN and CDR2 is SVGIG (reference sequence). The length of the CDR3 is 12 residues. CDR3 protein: CARSESNYGYTF. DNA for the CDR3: TGTGCCCGGAGTGAAAGTAACTATGGCTACACCTTC.

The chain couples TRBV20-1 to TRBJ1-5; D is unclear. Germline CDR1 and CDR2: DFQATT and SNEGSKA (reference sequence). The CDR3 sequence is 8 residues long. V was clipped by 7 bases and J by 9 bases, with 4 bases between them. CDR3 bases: TGCAGTGTTGGGCCCCAGCATTTT. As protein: CSVGPQHF.

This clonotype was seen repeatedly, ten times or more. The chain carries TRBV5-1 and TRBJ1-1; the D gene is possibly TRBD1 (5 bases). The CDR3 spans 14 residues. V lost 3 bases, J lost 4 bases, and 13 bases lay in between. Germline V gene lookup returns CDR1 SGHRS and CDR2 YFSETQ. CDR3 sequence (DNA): TGCGCCAGCAGCTCACAGGATTCGGGCACTGAAGCTTTCTTT. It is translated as CASSSQDSGTEAFF.